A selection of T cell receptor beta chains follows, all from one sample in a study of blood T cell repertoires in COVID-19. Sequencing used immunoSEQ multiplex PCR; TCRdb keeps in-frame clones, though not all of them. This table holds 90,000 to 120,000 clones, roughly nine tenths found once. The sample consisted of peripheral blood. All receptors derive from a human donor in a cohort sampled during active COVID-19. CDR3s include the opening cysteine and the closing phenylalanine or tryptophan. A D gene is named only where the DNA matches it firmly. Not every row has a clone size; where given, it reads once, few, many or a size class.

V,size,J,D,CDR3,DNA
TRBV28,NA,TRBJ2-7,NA,CASSLEGYEQYF,TGTGCCAGCAGCTTAGAGGGTTACGAGCAGTACTTC
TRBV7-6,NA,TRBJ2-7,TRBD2,CASSLPGLAGAHEQYF,TGTGCCAGCAGCCTCCCGGGACTAGCGGGAGCCCACGAGCAGTACTTC
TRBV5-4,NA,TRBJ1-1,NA,CASSSINRDMNTEAFF,TGTGCCAGCAGCTCAATTAACAGAGATATGAACACTGAAGCTTTCTTT
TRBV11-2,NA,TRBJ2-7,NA,CASSLESGSYEQYF,TGTGCCAGCAGCTTAGAGTCGGGTTCCTACGAGCAGTACTTC
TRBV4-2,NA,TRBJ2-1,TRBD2,CASSQARGGFYNEQFF,TGTGCCAGCAGCCAAGCTCGCGGGGGGTTTTACAATGAGCAGTTCTTC
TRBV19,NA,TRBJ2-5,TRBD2,CASSPRTSGPQETQYF,TGTGCCAGTAGTCCCCGGACTAGCGGGCCTCAAGAGACCCAGTACTTC
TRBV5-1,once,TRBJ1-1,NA,CASSLGTRLEAFF,TGCGCCAGCAGCTTGGGAACCCGACTTGAAGCTTTCTTT
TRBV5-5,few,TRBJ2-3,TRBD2,CASNRGGPTSTDTQYF,TGTGCCAGCAACCGGGGGGGTCCGACTAGCACAGATACGCAGTATTTT
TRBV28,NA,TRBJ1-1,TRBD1,CASSYLTGWAFF,TGTGCCAGCAGTTACCTGACAGGGTGGGCTTTCTTT
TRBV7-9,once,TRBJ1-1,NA,CASTDRLNTEAFF,TGTGCCAGCACCGACAGGCTGAACACTGAAGCTTTCTTT
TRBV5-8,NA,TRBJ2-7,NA,CASSLALGNSNSYEQYF,TGTGCCAGCAGCTTGGCTTTAGGTAACAGTAACTCCTACGAGCAGTACTTC
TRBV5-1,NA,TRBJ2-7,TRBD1,CASSPGQAFYEQYF,TGCGCCAGCAGCCCGGGACAGGCCTTCTACGAGCAGTACTTC
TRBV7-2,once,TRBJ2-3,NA,CASSLSRDTQYF,TGTGCCAGCAGCTTATCGCGGGATACGCAGTATTTT
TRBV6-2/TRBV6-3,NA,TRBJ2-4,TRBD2,CASSYLAGAKNIQYF,TGTGCCAGCAGTTACCTAGCGGGAGCCAAAAACATTCAGTACTTC
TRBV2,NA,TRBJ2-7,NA,CARRRTEEGEQYF,TGTGCCAGGCGCCGGACTGAGGAGGGCGAGCAGTACTTC
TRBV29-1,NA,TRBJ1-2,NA,CSVGGDGYTF,TGCAGCGTTGGGGGGGATGGCTACACCTTC
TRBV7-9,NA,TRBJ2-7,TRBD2,CASSGGLVGAEQYF,TGTGCCAGCAGCGGGGGACTAGTAGGTGCCGAGCAGTACTTC
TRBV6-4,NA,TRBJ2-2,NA,CASSAMTGELFF,TGTGCCAGCAGTGCTATGACCGGGGAGCTGTTTTTT
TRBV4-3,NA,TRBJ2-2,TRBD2,CASSPSGGITGELFF,TGCGCCAGCAGCCCGAGCGGGGGTATCACCGGGGAGCTGTTTTTT
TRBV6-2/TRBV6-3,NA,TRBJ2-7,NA,CASSYRANYEQYF,TGTGCCAGCAGTTACCGTGCGAATTACGAGCAGTACTTC
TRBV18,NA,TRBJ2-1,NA,CASSPQDWYYNEQFF,TGTGCCAGCTCACCCCAGGACTGGTACTACAATGAGCAGTTCTTC
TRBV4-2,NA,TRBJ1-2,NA,CASSLGANYGYTF,TGTGCCAGCAGCCTGGGAGCTAACTATGGCTACACCTTC
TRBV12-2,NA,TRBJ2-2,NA,CASRTGQAPSFLNTGELFF,TGTGCAAGTCGCACAGGACAGGCACCCTCATTTTTGAACACCGGGGAGCTGTTTTTT
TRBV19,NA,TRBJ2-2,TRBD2,CASSSGGGTGELFF,TGTGCCAGTAGTAGCGGGGGGGGCACCGGGGAGCTGTTTTTT
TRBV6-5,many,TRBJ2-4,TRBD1,CASSLRQGGVDIQYF,TGTGCCAGCAGCCTACGACAGGGTGGAGTTGACATTCAGTACTTC
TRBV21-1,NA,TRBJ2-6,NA,CASRRGGAGANVLTF,TGTGCCAGCAGGCGAGGGGGCGCTGGGGCCAACGTCCTGACTTTC
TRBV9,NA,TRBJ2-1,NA,CASSEPRLDSSYNEQFF,TGTGCCAGCAGCGAACCCCGCCTGGACAGCTCCTACAATGAGCAGTTCTTC
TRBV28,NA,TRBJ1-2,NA,CASSQKIGGKGGGYTF,TGTGCCAGCAGTCAGAAGATAGGGGGAAAAGGAGGCGGCTACACCTTC
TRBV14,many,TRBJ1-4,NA,CASSQGYLATNEKLFF,TGTGCCAGCAGCCAAGGTTACCTAGCAACTAATGAAAAACTGTTTTTT
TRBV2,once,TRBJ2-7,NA,CASTPRGTTYEQYF,TGTGCCAGCACCCCCCGGGGGACCACCTACGAGCAGTACTTC
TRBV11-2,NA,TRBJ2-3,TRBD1,CASSSTGGRTDTQYF,TGTGCCAGCAGCTCCACAGGGGGGAGGACAGATACGCAGTATTTT
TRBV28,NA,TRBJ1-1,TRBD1,CASSPGGRRGDTEAFF,TGTGCCAGCAGTCCAGGGGGCAGGAGGGGGGACACTGAAGCTTTCTTT
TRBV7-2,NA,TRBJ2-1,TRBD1,CASSLATGGVLKYEQFF,TGTGCCAGCAGCTTAGCGACAGGGGGCGTACTCAAGTATGAGCAGTTCTTC
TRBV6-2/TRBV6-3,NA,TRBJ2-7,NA,CASSPRISSYEQYF,TGTGCCAGCAGTCCCAGGATCAGCTCCTACGAGCAGTACTTC
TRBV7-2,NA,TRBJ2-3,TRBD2,CASSSAQILGLAGGPDTQYF,TGTGCCAGCAGCTCAGCACAAATTCTGGGACTAGCGGGGGGGCCCGACACGCAGTATTTT
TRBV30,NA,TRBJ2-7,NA,CAWTDGGYYEQYF,TGTGCCTGGACGGACGGGGGATACTACGAGCAGTACTTC
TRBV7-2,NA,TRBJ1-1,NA,CASSLVPPRETEAFF,TGTGCCAGCAGCTTAGTCCCCCCGAGGGAAACTGAAGCTTTCTTT
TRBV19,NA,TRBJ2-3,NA,CTSSTGRTDTQYF,TGTACCAGTAGTACAGGGAGGACAGATACGCAGTATTTT
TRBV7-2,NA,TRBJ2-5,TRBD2,CASSRAGDKETQYF,TGTGCCAGCAGTCGGGCGGGAGATAAAGAGACCCAGTACTTC
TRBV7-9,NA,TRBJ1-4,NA,CASSLGFGEDEKLFF,TGTGCCAGCAGCTTAGGGTTCGGGGAAGATGAAAAACTGTTTTTT
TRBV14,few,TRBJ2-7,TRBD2,CASSQDVLAGAYYEQYF,TGTGCCAGCAGCCAAGATGTACTAGCGGGGGCCTACTACGAGCAGTACTTC
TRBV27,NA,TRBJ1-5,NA,CASSLRGGSQPQHF,TGTGCCAGCAGTCTCCGGGGGGGGTCCCAGCCCCAGCATTTT
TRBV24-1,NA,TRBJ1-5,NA,CATSDVPSGRPQHF,TGTGCCACCAGTGATGTACCGAGCGGCCGGCCCCAGCATTTT
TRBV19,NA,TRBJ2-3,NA,CASSFRTVITDTQYF,TGTGCCAGTAGTTTCCGGACAGTTATCACAGATACGCAGTATTTT
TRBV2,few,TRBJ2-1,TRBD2,CASSESSGVNEQFF,TGTGCCAGCAGTGAATCTAGCGGGGTGAACGAGCAGTTCTTC
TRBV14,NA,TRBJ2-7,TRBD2,CASSQDSRKRELSYEQYF,TGTGCCAGCAGCCAAGACAGTCGGAAGCGGGAGCTCTCCTACGAGCAGTACTTC
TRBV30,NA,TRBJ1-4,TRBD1,CALQRGTGNEKLFF,TGTGCCTTACAAAGAGGGACAGGGAACGAAAAACTGTTTTTT
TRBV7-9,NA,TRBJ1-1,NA,CASSFLGEANTEAFF,TGTGCCAGCAGCTTCCTGGGGGAGGCGAACACTGAAGCTTTCTTT
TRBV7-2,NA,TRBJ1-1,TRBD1,CASSPRKQGATEAFF,TGTGCCAGCAGCCCTCGGAAACAGGGGGCTACTGAAGCTTTCTTT
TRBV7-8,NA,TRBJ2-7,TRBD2,CASTYRGREVEQYF,TGTGCCAGCACCTACCGGGGGAGGGAGGTCGAGCAGTACTTC
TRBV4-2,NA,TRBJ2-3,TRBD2,CASSQSTAQTSGNPPPDTQYF,TGTGCCAGCAGCCAATCCACGGCCCAGACTAGCGGGAACCCCCCCCCAGATACGCAGTATTTT
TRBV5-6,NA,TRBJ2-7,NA,CASSLQGAREGEQYF,TGTGCCAGCAGCTTGCAGGGGGCGCGGGAGGGCGAGCAGTACTTC
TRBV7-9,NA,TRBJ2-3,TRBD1,CASSLGGTGVRTDTQYF,TGTGCCAGCAGCTTAGGTGGGACAGGGGTCCGCACAGATACGCAGTATTTT
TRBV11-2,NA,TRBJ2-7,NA,CASSFPDVGGTTYEQYF,TGTGCCAGCAGCTTCCCTGACGTCGGCGGAACCACCTACGAGCAGTACTTC
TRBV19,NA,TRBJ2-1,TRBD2,CASTSRTSGSNEQFF,TGTGCCAGTACTTCGCGGACTAGCGGGAGCAATGAGCAGTTCTTC
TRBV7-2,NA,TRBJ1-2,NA,CASSLASGGVYGYTF,TGTGCCAGCAGCTTAGCCTCGGGGGGCGTCTATGGCTACACCTTC
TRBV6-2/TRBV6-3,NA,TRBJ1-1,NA,CASSSTMNTEAFF,TGTGCCAGCAGTTCTACGATGAACACTGAAGCTTTCTTT
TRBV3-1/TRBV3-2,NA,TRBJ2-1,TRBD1,CASSRTGIEQFF,TGTGCCAGCAGTCGGACAGGGATTGAGCAGTTCTTC
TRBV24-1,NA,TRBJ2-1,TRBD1,CATSDPGGKGYNEQFF,TGTGCCACCAGTGACCCAGGGGGCAAAGGGTACAATGAGCAGTTCTTC
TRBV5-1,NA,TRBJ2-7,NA,CASSLSAGPAYEQYF,TGCGCCAGCAGCTTGTCTGCGGGTCCGGCATACGAGCAGTACTTC